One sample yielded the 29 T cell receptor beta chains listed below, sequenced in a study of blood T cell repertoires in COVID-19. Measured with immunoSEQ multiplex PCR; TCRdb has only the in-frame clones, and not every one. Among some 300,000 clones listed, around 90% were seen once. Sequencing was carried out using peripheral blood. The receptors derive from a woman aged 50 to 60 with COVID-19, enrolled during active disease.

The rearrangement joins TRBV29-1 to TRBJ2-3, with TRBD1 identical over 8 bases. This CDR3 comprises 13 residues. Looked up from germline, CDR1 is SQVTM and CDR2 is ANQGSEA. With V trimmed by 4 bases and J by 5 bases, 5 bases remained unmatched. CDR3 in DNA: TGCAGCGTTGTTCAGGGGGCAGGAGATACGCAGTATTTT. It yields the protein CSVVQGAGDTQYF.

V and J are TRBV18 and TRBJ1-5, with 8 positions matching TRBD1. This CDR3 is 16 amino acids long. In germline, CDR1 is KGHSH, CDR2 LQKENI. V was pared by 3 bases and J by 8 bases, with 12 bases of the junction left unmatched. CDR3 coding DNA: TGTGCCAGCTCACCTACCGGACAGGGTTTAAGGAAGCCCCAGCATTTT. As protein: CASSPTGQGLRKPQHF. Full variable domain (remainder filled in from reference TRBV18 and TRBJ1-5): NAGVMQNPRHLVRRRGQEARLRCSPMKGHSHVYWYRQLPEEGLKFMVYLQKENIIDESGMPKERFSAEFPKEGPSILRIQQVVRGDSAAYFCASSPTGQGLRKPQHFGDGTRLSIL.

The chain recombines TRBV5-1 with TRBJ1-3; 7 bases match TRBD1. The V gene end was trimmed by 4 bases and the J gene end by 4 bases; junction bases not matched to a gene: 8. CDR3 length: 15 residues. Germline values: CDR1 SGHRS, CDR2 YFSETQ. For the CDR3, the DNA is TGCGCCAGCAGCCTAAACAGGGGTTCCGGAAACACCATATATTTT. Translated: CASSLNRGSGNTIYF. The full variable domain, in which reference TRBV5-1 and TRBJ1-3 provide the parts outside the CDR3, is KAGVTQTPRYLIKTRGQQVTLSCSPISGHRSVSWYQQTPGQGLQFLFEYFSETQRNKGNFPGRFSGRQFSNSRSEMNVSTLELGDSALYLCASSLNRGSGNTIYFGEGSWLTVV.

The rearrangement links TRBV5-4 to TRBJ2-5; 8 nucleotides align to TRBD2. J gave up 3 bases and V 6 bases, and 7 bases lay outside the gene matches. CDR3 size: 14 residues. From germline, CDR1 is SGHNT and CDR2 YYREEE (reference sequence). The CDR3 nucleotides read TGTGCCAGCACCCGTCACGGGGGGGAAGAGACCCAGTACTTC. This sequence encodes CASTRHGGEETQYF. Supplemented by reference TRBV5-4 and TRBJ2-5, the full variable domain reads ETGVTQSPTHLIKTRGQQVTLRCSSQSGHNTVSWYQQALGQGPQFIFQYYREEENGRGNFPPRFSGLQFPNYSSELNVNALELDDSALYLCASTRHGGEETQYFGPGTRLLVL.

CDR3 bases: TGTGCCAGTAGTCTTTCGGCTAGCGGGAGAAACGAGCAGTACTTC. Residues: CASSLSASGRNEQYF. The chain couples TRBV19 to TRBJ2-7; 10 bases align to TRBD2. Germline V CDR1 and CDR2: LNHDA, SQIVND (reference sequence). This CDR3 region has 15 residues. The V gene end was trimmed by 5 bases and the J gene end by 5 bases; junction bases not matched to a gene: 9.

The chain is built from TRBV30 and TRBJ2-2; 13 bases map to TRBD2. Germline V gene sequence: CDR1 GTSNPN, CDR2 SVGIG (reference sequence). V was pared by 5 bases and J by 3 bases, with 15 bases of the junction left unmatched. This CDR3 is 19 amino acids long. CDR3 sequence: CAWHTRTSGSTGYTGELFF. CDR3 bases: TGTGCCTGGCATACCAGGACTAGCGGGAGTACCGGGTACACCGGGGAGCTGTTTTTT.

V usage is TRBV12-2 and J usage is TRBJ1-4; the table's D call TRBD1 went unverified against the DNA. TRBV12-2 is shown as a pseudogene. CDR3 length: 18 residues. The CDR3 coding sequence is TGTGCAAGTCGCCATCGGGACAATTGTGGGGCAACTAATGAAAAACTGTTTTTT. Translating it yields CASRHRDNCGATNEKLFF.

CDR3 amino acids: CASSADIGGSYEQYF. CDR3 sequence (DNA): TGTGCCAGCAGCGCCGACATAGGAGGCTCCTACGAGCAGTACTTC. The J gene is TRBJ2-7, the V gene TRBV9, with D possibly being TRBD2 (5 bases). The V end was cut by 3 bases, the J end by 0 bases, with 13 bases between. The CDR3 totals 15 residues. In germline, CDR1 is SGDLS, CDR2 YYNGEE.

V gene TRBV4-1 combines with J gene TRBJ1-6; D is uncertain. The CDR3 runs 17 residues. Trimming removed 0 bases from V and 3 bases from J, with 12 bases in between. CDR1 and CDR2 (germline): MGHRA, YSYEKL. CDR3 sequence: CASSQDTAYIYNSPLHF. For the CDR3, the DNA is TGCGCCAGCAGCCAAGATACCGCTTACATCTATAATTCACCCCTCCACTTT.

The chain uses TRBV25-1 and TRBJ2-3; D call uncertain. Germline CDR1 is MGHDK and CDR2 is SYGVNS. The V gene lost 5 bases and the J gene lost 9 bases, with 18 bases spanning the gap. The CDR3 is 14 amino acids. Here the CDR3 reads CASSLATMSYTQYF. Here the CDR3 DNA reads TGTGCCAGCAGTCTGGCCACCATGTCGTACACGCAGTATTTT.

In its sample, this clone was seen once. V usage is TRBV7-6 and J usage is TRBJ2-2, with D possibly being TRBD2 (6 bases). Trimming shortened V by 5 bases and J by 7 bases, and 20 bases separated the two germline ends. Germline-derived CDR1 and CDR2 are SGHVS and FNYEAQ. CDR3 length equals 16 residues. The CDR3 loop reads CASSPLHPLEGGELFF. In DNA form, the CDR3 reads TGTGCCAGCAGCCCACTCCACCCCCTGGAGGGCGGGGAGCTGTTTTTT.

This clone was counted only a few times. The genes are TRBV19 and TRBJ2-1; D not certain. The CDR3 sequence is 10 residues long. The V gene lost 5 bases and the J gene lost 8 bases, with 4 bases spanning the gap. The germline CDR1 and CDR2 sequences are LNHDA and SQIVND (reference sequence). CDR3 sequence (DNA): TGTGCCAGTAGTTCTCATGAGCAGTTCTTC. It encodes CASSSHEQFF. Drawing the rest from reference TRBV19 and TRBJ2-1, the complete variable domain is DGGITQSPKYLFRKEGQNVTLSCEQNLNHDAMYWYRQDPGQGLRLIYYSQIVNDFQKGDIAEGYSVSREKKESFPLTVTSAQKNPTAFYLCASSSHEQFFGPGTRLTVL.

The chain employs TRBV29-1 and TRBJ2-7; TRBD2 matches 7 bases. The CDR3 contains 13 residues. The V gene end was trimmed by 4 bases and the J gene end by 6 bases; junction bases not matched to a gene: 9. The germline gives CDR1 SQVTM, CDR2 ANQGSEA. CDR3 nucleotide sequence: TGCAGCGTTGCTAGCGGAGCGACGGTCGAGCAGTACTTC. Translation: CSVASGATVEQYF.

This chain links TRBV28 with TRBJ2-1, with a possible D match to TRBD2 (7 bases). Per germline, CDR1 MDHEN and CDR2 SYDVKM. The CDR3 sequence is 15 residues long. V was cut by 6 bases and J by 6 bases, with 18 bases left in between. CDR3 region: CASRGEGLGGNEQFF. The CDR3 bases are TGTGCCAGCAGGGGGGAAGGACTAGGGGGCAATGAGCAGTTCTTC. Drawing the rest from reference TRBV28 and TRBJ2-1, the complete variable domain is DVKVTQSSRYLVKRTGEKVFLECVQDMDHENMFWYRQDPGLGLRLIYFSYDVKMKEKGDIPEGYSVSREKKERFSLILESASTNQTSMYLCASRGEGLGGNEQFFGPGTRLTVL.

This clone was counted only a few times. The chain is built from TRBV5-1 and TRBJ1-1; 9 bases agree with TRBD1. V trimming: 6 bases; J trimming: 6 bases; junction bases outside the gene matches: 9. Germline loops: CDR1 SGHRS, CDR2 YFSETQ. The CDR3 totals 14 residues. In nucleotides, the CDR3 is TGCGCCAGCACCTCGGGACAGGGTCCCCCTGAAGCTTTCTTT. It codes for CASTSGQGPPEAFF.

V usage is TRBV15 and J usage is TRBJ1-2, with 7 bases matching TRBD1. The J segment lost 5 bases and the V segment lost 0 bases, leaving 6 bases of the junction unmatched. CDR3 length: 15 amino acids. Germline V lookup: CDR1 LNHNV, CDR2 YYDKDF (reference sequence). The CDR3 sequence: CATSRDAQGEYGYTF. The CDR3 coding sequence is TGTGCCACCAGCAGAGACGCTCAGGGGGAGTATGGCTACACCTTC.

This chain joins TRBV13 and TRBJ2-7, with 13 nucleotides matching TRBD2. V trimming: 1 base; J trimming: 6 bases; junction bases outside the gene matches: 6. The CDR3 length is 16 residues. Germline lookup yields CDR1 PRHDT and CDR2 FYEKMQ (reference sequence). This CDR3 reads CASSLARLAGGREQYF. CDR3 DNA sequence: TGTGCCAGCAGCTTAGCGCGACTAGCGGGAGGTCGCGAGCAGTACTTC.

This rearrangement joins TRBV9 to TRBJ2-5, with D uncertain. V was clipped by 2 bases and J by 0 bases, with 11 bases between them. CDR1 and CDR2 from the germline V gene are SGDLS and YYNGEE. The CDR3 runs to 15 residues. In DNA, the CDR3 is TGTGCCAGCAGCGTTTCTGGGCAGTACCAAGAGACCCAGTACTTC. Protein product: CASSVSGQYQETQYF.

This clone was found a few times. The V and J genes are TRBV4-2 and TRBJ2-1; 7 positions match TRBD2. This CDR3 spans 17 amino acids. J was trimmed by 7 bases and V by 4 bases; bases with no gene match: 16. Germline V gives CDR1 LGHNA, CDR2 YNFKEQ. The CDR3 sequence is CASSPLTSGKGRNEQFF. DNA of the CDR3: TGTGCCAGCAGCCCCCTGACAAGCGGGAAGGGAAGGAATGAGCAGTTCTTC.

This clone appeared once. As DNA, the CDR3 is TGTGCCAGTAAGGACAGAGGGTTAGAGACCCAGTACTTC. It translates to CASKDRGLETQYF. V is TRBV19 and J is TRBJ2-5; D is perhaps TRBD1 (6 bases). Looked up from germline, CDR1 is LNHDA and CDR2 is SQIVND (reference sequence). The CDR3 is made up of 13 amino acids. Trimming left V 7 bases short and J 4 bases short, with 13 bases between. Full variable domain (missing parts from reference TRBV19 and TRBJ2-5): DGGITQSPKYLFRKEGQNVTLSCEQNLNHDAMYWYRQDPGQGLRLIYYSQIVNDFQKGDIAEGYSVSREKKESFPLTVTSAQKNPTAFYLCASKDRGLETQYFGPGTRLLVL.

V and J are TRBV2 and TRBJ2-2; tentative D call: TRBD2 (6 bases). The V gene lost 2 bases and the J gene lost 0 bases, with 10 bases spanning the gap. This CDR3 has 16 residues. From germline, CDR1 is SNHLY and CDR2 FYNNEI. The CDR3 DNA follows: TGTGCCAGCAGTGAATCGGGGGTCCCGAACACCGGGGAGCTGTTTTTT. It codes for CASSESGVPNTGELFF. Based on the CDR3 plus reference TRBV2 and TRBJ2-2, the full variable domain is EPEVTQTPSHQVTQMGQEVILRCVPISNHLYFYWYRQILGQKVEFLVSFYNNEISEKSEIFDDQFSVERPDGSNFTLKIRSTKLEDSAMYFCASSESGVPNTGELFFGEGSRLTVL.

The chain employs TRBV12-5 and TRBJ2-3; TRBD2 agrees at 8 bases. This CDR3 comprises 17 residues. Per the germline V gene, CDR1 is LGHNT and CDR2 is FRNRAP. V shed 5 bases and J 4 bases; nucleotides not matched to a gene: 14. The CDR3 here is CASGPSFPGLESDTQYF. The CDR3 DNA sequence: TGTGCTAGTGGTCCCTCCTTCCCGGGACTAGAATCAGATACGCAGTATTTT.

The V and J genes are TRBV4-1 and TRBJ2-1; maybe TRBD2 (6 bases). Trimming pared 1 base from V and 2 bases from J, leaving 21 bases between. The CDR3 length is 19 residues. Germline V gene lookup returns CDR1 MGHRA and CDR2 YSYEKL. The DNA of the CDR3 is TGCGCCAGCAGCCAAGTTTATCAGGCGGGGAGTGGAACCTACAATGAGCAGTTCTTC. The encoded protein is CASSQVYQAGSGTYNEQFF.

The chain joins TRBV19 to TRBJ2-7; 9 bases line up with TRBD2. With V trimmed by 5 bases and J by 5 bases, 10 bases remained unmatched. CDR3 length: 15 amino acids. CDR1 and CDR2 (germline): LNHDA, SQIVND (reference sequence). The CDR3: CASSFLGTSLHEQYF. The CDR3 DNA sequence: TGTGCCAGTAGTTTCCTTGGGACTAGCTTACACGAGCAGTACTTC.

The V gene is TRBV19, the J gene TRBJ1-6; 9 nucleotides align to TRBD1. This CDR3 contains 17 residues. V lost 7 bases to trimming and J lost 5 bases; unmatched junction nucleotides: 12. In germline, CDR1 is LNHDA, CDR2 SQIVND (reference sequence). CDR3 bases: TGTGCCAGTAACCACACCCGGACAGGGGAGGATAATTCACCCCTCCACTTT. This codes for CASNHTRTGEDNSPLHF.

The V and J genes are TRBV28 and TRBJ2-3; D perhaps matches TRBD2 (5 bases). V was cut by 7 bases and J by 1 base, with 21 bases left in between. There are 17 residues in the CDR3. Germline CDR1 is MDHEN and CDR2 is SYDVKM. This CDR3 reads CASTPLVGLGGTDTQYF. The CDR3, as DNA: TGTGCCAGCACCCCCTTGGTGGGGTTGGGAGGCACAGATACGCAGTATTTT.

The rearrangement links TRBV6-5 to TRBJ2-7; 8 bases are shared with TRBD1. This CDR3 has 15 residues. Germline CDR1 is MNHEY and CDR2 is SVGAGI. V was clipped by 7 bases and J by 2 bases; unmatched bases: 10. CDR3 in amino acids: CASKLDRVVPYEQYF. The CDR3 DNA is TGTGCCAGCAAACTGGACAGGGTAGTTCCCTACGAGCAGTACTTC.

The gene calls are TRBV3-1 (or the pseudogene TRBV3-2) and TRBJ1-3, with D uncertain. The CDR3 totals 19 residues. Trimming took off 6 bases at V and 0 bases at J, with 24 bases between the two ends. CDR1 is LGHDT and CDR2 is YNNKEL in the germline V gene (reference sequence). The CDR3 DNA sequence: TGTGCCAGCAGGACTGGACGGTCGGGGTTGGGGTTCTCTGGAAACACCATATATTTT. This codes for CASRTGRSGLGFSGNTIYF.

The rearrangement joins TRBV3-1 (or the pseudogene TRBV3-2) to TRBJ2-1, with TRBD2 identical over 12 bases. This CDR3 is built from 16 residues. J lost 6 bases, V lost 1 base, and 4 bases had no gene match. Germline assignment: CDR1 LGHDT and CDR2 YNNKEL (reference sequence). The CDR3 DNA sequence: TGTGCCAGCAGCCAAGGGGTGACTAGCGGGAGCAATGAGCAGTTCTTC. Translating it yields CASSQGVTSGSNEQFF.